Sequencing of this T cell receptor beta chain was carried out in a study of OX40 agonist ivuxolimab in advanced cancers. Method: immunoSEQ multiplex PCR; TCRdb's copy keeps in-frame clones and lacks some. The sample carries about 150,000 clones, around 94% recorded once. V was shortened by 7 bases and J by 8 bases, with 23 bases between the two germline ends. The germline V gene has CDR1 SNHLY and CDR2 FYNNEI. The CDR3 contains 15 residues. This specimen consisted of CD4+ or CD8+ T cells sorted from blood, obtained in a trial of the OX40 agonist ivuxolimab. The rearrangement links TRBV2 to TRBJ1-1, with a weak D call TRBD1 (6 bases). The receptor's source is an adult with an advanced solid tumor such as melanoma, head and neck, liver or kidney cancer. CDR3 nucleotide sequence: TGTGCCAGCACCGAAGGTTCCAGGGGTCTAAAGGAAGCTTTCTTT. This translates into CASTEGSRGLKEAFF.